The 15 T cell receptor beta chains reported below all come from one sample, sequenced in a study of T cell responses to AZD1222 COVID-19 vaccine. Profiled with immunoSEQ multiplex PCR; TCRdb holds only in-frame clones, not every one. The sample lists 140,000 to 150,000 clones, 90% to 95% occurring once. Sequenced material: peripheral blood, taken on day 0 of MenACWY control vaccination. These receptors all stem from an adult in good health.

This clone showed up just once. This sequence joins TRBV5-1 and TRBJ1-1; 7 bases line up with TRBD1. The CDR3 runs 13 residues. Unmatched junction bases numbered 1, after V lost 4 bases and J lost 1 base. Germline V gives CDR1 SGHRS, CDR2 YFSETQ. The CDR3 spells CASSRQGNTEAFF. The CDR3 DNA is TGCGCCAGCAGCAGACAGGGGAACACTGAAGCTTTCTTT.

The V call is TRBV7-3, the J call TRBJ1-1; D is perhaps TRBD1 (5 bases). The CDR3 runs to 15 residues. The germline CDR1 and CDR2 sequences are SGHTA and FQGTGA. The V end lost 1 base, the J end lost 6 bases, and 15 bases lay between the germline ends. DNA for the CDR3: TGTGCCAGCAGCTTAAAGTCGGGGGTATCGGCTGAAGCTTTCTTT. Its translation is CASSLKSGVSAEAFF.

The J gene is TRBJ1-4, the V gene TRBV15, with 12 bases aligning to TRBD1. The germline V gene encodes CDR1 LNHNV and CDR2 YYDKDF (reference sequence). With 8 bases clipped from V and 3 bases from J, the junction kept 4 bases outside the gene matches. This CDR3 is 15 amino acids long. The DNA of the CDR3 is TGTGCCACCGGGGACAGGGGGCTTGCTAATGAAAAACTGTTTTTT. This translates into CATGDRGLANEKLFF.

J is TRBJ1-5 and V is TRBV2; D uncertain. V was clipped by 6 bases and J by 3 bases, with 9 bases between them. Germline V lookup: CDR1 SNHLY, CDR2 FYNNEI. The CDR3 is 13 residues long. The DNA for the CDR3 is TGTGCCAGCAGCCCCGGGATCAATCAGCCCCAGCATTTT. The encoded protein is CASSPGINQPQHF.

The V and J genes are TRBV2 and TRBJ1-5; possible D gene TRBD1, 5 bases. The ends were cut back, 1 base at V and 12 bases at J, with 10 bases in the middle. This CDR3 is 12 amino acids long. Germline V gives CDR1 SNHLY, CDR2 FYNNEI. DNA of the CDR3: TGTGCCAGCAGTGAAGAGGGGAGGGTCCAGCATTTT. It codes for CASSEEGRVQHF.

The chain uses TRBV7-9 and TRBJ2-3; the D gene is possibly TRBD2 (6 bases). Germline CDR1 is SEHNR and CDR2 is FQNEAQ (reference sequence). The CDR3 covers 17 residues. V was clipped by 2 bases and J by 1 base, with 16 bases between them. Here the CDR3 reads CASSLRRISGGTDTQYF. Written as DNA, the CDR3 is TGTGCCAGCAGCTTAAGGCGTATTTCGGGGGGCACAGATACGCAGTATTTT.

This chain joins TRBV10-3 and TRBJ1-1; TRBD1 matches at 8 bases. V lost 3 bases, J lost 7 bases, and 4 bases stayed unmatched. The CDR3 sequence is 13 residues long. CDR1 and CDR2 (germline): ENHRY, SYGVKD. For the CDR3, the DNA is TGTGCCATCAGTGATTCGACAGGGGATGAAGCTTTCTTT. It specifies CAISDSTGDEAFF.

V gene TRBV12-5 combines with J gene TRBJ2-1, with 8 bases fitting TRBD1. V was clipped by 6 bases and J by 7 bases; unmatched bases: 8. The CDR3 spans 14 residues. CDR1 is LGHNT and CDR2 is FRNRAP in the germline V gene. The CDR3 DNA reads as TGTGCTAGTGGGACCGGACAGGGACCGAATGAGCAGTTCTTC. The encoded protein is CASGTGQGPNEQFF.

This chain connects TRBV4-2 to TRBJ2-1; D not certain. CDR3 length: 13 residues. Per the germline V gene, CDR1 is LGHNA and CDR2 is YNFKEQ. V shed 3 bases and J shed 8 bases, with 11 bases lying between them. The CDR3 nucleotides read TGTGCCAGCAGCCAGTCACCTAGTGATGAGCAGTTCTTC. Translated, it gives CASSQSPSDEQFF.

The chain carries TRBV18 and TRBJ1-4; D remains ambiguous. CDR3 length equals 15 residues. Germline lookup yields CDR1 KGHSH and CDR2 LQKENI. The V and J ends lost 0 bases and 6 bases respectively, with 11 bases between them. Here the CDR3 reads CASSPPGVSDEKLFF. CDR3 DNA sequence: TGTGCCAGCTCACCACCGGGAGTATCCGATGAAAAACTGTTTTTT. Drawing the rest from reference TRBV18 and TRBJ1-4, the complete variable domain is NAGVMQNPRHLVRRRGQEARLRCSPMKGHSHVYWYRQLPEEGLKFMVYLQKENIIDESGMPKERFSAEFPKEGPSILRIQQVVRGDSAAYFCASSPPGVSDEKLFFGSGTQLSVL.

The CDR3 loop is CARGTGDYGYTF. The CDR3 DNA sequence: TGTGCCAGGGGGACAGGAGACTATGGCTACACCTTC. The chain links TRBV2 to TRBJ1-2; 8 nucleotides align to TRBD1. Germline V gene lookup returns CDR1 SNHLY and CDR2 FYNNEI. After removal of 9 bases from V and 3 bases from J, the junction contained 3 bases not matched to a gene. The CDR3 has 12 amino acids.

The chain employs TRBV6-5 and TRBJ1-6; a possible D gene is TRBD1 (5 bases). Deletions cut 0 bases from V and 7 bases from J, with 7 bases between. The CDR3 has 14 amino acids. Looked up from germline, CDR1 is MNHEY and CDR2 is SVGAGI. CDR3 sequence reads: CASSYSGDNSPLHF. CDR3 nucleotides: TGTGCCAGCAGTTACTCAGGGGACAATTCACCCCTCCACTTT.

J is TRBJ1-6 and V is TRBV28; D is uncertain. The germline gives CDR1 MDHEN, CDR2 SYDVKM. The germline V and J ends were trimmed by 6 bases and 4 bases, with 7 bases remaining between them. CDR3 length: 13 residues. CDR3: CASSQKYNSPLHF. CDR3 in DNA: TGTGCCAGCAGCCAAAAATATAATTCACCCCTCCACTTT. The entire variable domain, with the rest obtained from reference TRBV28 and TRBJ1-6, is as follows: DVKVTQSSRYLVKRTGEKVFLECVQDMDHENMFWYRQDPGLGLRLIYFSYDVKMKEKGDIPEGYSVSREKKERFSLILESASTNQTSMYLCASSQKYNSPLHFGNGTRLTVT.

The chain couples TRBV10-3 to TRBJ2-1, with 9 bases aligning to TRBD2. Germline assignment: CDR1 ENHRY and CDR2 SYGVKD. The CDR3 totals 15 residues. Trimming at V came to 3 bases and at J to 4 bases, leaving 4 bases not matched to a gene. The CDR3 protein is CAISDGGLAYNEQFF. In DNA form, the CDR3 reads TGTGCCATCAGTGACGGGGGACTAGCTTACAATGAGCAGTTCTTC.

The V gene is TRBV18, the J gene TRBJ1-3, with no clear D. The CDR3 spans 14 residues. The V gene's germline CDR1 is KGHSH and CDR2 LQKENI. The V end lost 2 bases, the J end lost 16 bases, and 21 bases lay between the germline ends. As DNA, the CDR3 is TGTGCCAGCTCACCAGGCAGACAACCAGCCACTGGGTATTTT. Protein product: CASSPGRQPATGYF.